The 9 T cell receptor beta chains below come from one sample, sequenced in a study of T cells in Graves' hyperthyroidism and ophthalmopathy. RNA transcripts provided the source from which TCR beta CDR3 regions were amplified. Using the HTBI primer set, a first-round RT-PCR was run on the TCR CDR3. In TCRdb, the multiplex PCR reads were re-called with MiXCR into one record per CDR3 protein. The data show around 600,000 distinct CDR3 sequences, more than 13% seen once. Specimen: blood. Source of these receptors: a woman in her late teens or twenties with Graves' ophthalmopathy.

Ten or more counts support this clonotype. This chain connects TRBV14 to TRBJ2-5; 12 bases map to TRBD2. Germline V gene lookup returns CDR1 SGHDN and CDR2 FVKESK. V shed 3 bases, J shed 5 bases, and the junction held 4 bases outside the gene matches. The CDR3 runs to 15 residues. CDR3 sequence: CASSHRTSGVETQYF. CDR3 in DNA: TGTGCCAGCAGCCACCGGACTAGCGGGGTGGAGACCCAGTACTTC.

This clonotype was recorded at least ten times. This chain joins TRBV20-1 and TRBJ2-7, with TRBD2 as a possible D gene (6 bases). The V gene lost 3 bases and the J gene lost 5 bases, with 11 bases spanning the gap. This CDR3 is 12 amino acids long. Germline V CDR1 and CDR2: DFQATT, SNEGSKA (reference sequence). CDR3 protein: CSASGSVDEQYF. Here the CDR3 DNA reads TGCAGTGCTAGCGGGAGCGTCGACGAGCAGTACTTC.

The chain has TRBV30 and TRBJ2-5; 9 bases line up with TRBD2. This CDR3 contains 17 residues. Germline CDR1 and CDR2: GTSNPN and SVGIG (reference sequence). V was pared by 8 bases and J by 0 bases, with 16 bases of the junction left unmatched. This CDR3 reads CAIRGGSSGRYQETQYF. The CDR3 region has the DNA TGTGCCATTCGAGGCGGGTCGAGCGGGAGGTACCAAGAGACCCAGTACTTC.

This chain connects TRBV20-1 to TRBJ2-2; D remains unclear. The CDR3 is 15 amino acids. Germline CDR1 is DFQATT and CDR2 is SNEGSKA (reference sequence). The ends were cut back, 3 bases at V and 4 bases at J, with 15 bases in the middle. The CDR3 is CSASFGPKGTGELFF. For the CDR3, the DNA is TGCAGTGCTAGTTTTGGGCCCAAAGGCACCGGGGAGCTGTTTTTT.

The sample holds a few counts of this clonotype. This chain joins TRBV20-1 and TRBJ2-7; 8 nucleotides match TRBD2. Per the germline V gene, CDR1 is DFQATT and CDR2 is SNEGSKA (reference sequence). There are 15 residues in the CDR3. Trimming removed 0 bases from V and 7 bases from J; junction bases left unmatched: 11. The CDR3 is CSARDRSGVSWEQYF. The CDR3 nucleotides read TGCAGTGCTAGAGATCGTAGCGGGGTCTCTTGGGAGCAGTACTTC.

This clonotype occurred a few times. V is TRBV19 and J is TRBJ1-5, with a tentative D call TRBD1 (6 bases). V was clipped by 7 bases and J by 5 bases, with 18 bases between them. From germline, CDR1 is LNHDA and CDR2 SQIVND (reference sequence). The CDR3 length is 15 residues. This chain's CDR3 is CASIGTPPGHQPQHF. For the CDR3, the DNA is TGTGCCAGTATCGGGACACCCCCTGGTCATCAGCCCCAGCATTTT. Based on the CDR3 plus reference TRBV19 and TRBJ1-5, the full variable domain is DGGITQSPKYLFRKEGQNVTLSCEQNLNHDAMYWYRQDPGQGLRLIYYSQIVNDFQKGDIAEGYSVSREKKESFPLTVTSAQKNPTAFYLCASIGTPPGHQPQHFGDGTRLSIL.

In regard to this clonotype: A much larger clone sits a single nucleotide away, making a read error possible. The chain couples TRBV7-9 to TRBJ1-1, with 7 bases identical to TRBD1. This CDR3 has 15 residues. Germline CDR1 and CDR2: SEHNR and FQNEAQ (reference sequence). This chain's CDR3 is CASSLGGQRYTEASF. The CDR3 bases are TGTGCCAGCAGCTTGGGGGGACAGCGGTACACTGAAGCTTCCTTT.

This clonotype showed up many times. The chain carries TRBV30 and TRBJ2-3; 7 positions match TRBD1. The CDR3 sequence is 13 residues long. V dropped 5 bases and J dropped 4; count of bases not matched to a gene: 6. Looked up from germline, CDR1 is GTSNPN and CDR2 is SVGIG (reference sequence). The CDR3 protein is CAWRDRESDTQYF. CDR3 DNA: TGTGCCTGGCGCGACAGGGAATCAGATACGCAGTATTTT. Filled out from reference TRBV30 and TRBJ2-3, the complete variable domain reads SQTIHQWPATLVQPVGSPLSLECTVEGTSNPNLYWYRQAAGRGLQLLFYSVGIGQISSEVPQNLSASRPQDRQFILSSKKLLLSDSGFYLCAWRDRESDTQYFGPGTRLTVL.

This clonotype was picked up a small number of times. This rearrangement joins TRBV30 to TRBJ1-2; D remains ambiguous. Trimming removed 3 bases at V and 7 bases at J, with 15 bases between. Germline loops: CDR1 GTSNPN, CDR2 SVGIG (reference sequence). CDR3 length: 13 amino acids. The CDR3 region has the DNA TGTGCCTGGAGGCCCAACCTTGTCGGTGGCTACACCTTC. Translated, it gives CAWRPNLVGGYTF.